A single T cell receptor (beta chain) is shown here with its context. Its antigen is still unknown. TCRdb used MiXCR to reprocess the reads, holding one entry per CDR3 protein. Of roughly 350,000 distinct CDR3 sequences listed, about 32% were seen once; the top ten hold about 13%. Germline CDR1 and CDR2: MNHEY and SVGEGT. V lost 4 bases to trimming and J lost 2 bases; unmatched junction nucleotides: 21. This CDR3 region has 22 residues. The data originate from a study of T cell repertoires in cytomegalovirus infection. Study-level results: In two of eight donors, the top clonotype was HLA-C-restricted CMV-specific.

This chain uses TRBV6-2 or TRBV6-3 with TRBJ2-1; the match to TRBD2 covers 12 bases. The material sequenced was cultured PBMCs, taken from culture after CMV antigen stimulation. The TCR was taken from a human donor in good health (CMV status not recorded). Some clones in this sample may be carry-over from other donors' samples. The CDR3 here is CASSFLSPLAGGPVVAYNEQFF. For the CDR3, the DNA is TGTGCCAGCAGTTTTCTCTCCCCCCTAGCGGGAGGGCCGGTTGTGGCCTACAATGAGCAGTTCTTC.